This T cell receptor beta chain was observed in a study of OX40 agonist ivuxolimab in advanced cancers. About this clone: What it binds is not known.

Study conclusions and caveats: There were also nonresponders showing low normalized T-cell clonal expansion. Both CD4+ and CD8+ T cell populations in blood had undergone clonal expansion by week 6 at 0.1 to 3.0 mg/kg. Researchers did not establish what antigens the expanded peripheral T cells target.

Generated by immunoSEQ multiplex PCR, the TCRdb table keeps only in-frame clones and is missing some. The sample holds about 52,000 clones, 88% seen once. Autoimmune disease history or systemic immunosuppression led to patients being barred. CDR1 is MNHEY and CDR2 is SVGAGI in the germline V gene. V gave up 0 bases and J gave up 4 bases, with 9 bases separating them. CDR3 length equals 14 residues. The rearrangement uses TRBV6-5 and TRBJ1-2, with a possible D match to TRBD1 (5 bases). The sequence was obtained from an adult with an advanced solid tumor such as melanoma, head and neck, liver or kidney cancer. Source: CD4+ or CD8+ T cells sorted from blood, taken in a trial of the OX40 agonist ivuxolimab. The CDR3 bases are TGTGCCAGCAGTTACTCCGGACAACTCTATGGCTACACCTTC. Amino acids: CASSYSGQLYGYTF.